What follows is one T cell receptor beta chain and its context. Its specificity is not known. A single record per CDR3 protein comes from TCRdb applying MiXCR to the reads. Counted here are 60,000 to 85,000 distinct CDR3 sequences, 22% occurring once; the ten biggest clones make up 65% to 85%. The CDR3 contains 13 residues. Trimming removed 3 bases from V and 7 bases from J; junction bases left unmatched: 3. The germline gives CDR1 MNHEY, CDR2 SMNVEV (reference sequence). These data belong to a study of T cell repertoires in cytomegalovirus infection. Study-level results: HLA-C-restricted CMV clonotypes gave the most frequent clonotype in two of eight donors.

This sequence was found in a human donor in good health (CMV status not recorded). Some clones in this sample may be carry-over from other donors' samples. This chain joins TRBV27 and TRBJ2-1; 7 nucleotides align to TRBD2. Source material: PBMCs, sequenced either directly or after in vitro stimulation (not recorded which). CDR3 amino acids: CASSFQRGNEQFF. In nucleotides, the CDR3 is TGTGCCAGCAGTTTCCAGCGGGGAAATGAGCAGTTCTTC.